These T cell receptor beta chains were read from a single sample in a study of T cells in Graves' hyperthyroidism and ophthalmopathy. TCRdb analysed the multiplex PCR reads with MiXCR anew, one entry per CDR3 protein. The data hold hundreds of thousands of distinct CDR3 sequences, with over 15% observed a single time. The sample was blood. Receptors originate from a woman aged 18 to 35 with Graves' hyperthyroidism. Both conserved end residues are part of each CDR3. Each record gives: J gene, V gene, D gene, clone size, CDR3 protein, CDR3 DNA. D genes are given only for firm matches. Clone size is given for some rows only: seen once, a few or many times, or a class if the clone is expanded.

TRBJ1-2	TRBV19	TRBD1	.	CASSIPSGTGRYGYTF	TGTGCCAGTAGTATACCCTCCGGGACAGGAAGGTATGGCTACACCTTC
TRBJ2-3	TRBV12-5	.	few	CASGTTLVGGPDHTQYF	TGTGCTAGTGGTACCACCCTAGTCGGGGGGCCTGATCATACGCAGTATTTT
TRBJ2-2	TRBV7-8	.	few	CASSSGHTGSGELFF	TGTGCCAGCAGCTCGGGACACACGGGGTCCGGGGAGCTGTTTTTT
TRBJ2-1	TRBV28	.	many	CASSRPNEQFF	TGTGCCAGCAGTCGACCCAATGAGCAGTTCTTC
TRBJ1-5	TRBV5-6	TRBD1	.	CASSSMTGGISNQPQHF	TGTGCCAGCAGCTCAATGACAGGGGGTATTAGCAATCAGCCCCAGCATTTT
TRBJ1-1	TRBV25-1	.	few	CASSEYGVMNTEAFF	TGTGCCAGCAGTGAATATGGAGTTATGAACACTGAAGCTTTCTTT
TRBJ2-7	TRBV29-1	TRBD2	.	CSFRAGGSYEQYF	TGCAGCTTCAGAGCGGGGGGCTCCTACGAGCAGTACTTC
TRBJ2-3	TRBV7-2	.	many	CASSLRTQLADTQYF	TGTGCCAGCAGCTTACGGACCCAGTTAGCAGATACGCAGTATTTT
TRBJ1-5	TRBV12-3/TRBV12-4	.	many	CASSLRDIRQPQHF	TGTGCCAGCAGTTTACGGGATATTCGCCAGCCCCAGCATTTT
TRBJ2-7	TRBV12-3/TRBV12-4	TRBD1	many	CASSLGQLEWVTGAHEQYF	TGTGCCAGCAGTTTGGGCCAGCTAGAATGGGTTACAGGGGCCCACGAGCAGTACTTC
TRBJ2-5	TRBV7-9	TRBD1	.	CASSLVAGQGAETQCF	TGTGCCAGCAGCTTAGTTGCGGGACAGGGGGCAGAGACCCAGTGCTTC
TRBJ2-7	TRBV20-1	TRBD2	.	CSARDSSGRAYEQYF	TGCAGTGCTAGGGATTCTAGCGGGCGAGCCTACGAGCAGTACTTC
TRBJ2-3	TRBV6-5	TRBD2	.	CASSYYGAGGNTDTQYF	TGTGCCAGCAGTTACTACGGGGCGGGGGGTAACACAGATACGCAGTATTTT
TRBJ2-5	TRBV20-1	.	.	CSARNINGVSQYF	TGCAGTGCTAGAAACATAAACGGGGTGTCCCAGTACTTC
TRBJ1-6	TRBV11-2	.	.	CASSLSIYNSPLHF	TGTGCCAGCAGCTTATCGATCTATAATTCACCCCTCCACTTT
TRBJ2-5	TRBV7-2	.	few	CASSFGATQYF	TGTGCCAGCAGCTTTGGGGCGACCCAGTACTTC
TRBJ2-1	TRBV5-5	TRBD2	.	CASTFGLAGPFGDEQFF	TGTGCCAGCACTTTCGGGCTAGCGGGACCCTTTGGGGATGAGCAGTTCTTC
TRBJ2-1	TRBV20-1	TRBD2	.	CSATDASVAGSNEQFF	TGCAGTGCAACAGACGCGTCGGTAGCGGGATCCAATGAGCAGTTCTTC
TRBJ1-3	TRBV19	.	few	CASSIEHFGNTIYF	TGTGCCAGTAGTATAGAACACTTCGGAAACACCATATATTTT
TRBJ2-7	TRBV11-3	TRBD2	many	CASSLSGALYEQYF	TGTGCCAGCAGCTTGAGCGGGGCCCTCTACGAGCAGTACTTC
TRBJ2-1	TRBV2	TRBD2	many	CASSASGEPYNEQFF	TGTGCCAGCAGTGCGAGCGGGGAACCGTACAATGAGCAGTTCTTC
TRBJ1-6	TRBV12-3/TRBV12-4	.	few	CASSLREVGDSPLHF	TGTGCCAGCAGTCTGCGGGAGGTTGGGGATTCACCCCTCCACTTT
TRBJ1-2	TRBV12-3/TRBV12-4	TRBD1	many	CASRRGQGVGYGYTF	TGTGCCAGCAGGCGCGGACAGGGCGTTGGCTATGGCTACACCTTC
TRBJ2-6	TRBV5-1	.	.	CASAPLPSISGANVLTF	TGCGCCAGCGCCCCCTTGCCTTCGATCTCTGGGGCCAACGTCCTGACTTTC
TRBJ2-5	TRBV6-1	TRBD2	many	CASSKAHPREAGHQETQYF	TGTGCCAGCAGTAAAGCCCACCCCCGGGAGGCAGGGCACCAAGAGACCCAGTACTTC
TRBJ2-1	TRBV6-1	.	few	CASSYTKDEQFF	TGTGCCAGCAGTTATACTAAGGATGAGCAGTTCTTC
TRBJ2-7	TRBV24-1	TRBD2	.	CATSGTSGYEQYF	TGTGCCACCAGTGGAACTAGCGGATACGAGCAGTACTTC
TRBJ2-5	TRBV20-1	.	few	CSATLDPTYQETQYF	TGCAGTGCTACCTTAGACCCAACCTACCAAGAGACCCAGTACTTC
TRBJ2-5	TRBV7-2	.	many	CASSSSRDWDVETQYF	TGTGCCAGCAGCTCTAGTCGAGACTGGGATGTGGAGACCCAGTACTTC
TRBJ2-2	TRBV9	.	few	CASTRDANTGELFF	TGTGCCAGCACCCGGGACGCGAACACCGGGGAGCTGTTTTTT
TRBJ1-1	TRBV5-1	TRBD1	many	CASSAYRGQDTEAFF	TGCGCCAGCAGCGCTTACAGGGGGCAGGACACTGAAGCTTTCTTT
TRBJ2-1	TRBV9	TRBD2	.	CASSVASGASSYNEQFF	TGTGCCAGCAGCGTGGCTAGCGGGGCAAGCTCCTACAATGAGCAGTTCTTC
TRBJ2-5	TRBV14	.	many	CASSQDDRAQETQYF	TGTGCCAGCAGCCAAGACGATAGGGCCCAAGAGACCCAGTACTTC
TRBJ1-5	TRBV20-1	.	many	CSARDVGRGLNQPQHF	TGCAGTGCTAGAGACGTTGGGAGGGGACTAAATCAGCCCCAGCATTTT
TRBJ2-6	TRBV15	.	many	CATSRDLNSGANVLTF	TGTGCCACCAGCAGAGATCTTAACTCTGGGGCCAACGTCCTGACTTTC
TRBJ1-5	TRBV7-2	.	many	CASSLRGGDQPQHF	TGTGCCAGCAGCTTACGGGGTGGGGATCAGCCCCAGCATTTT
TRBJ2-2	TRBV10-3	.	.	CAISESMAGELFF	TGTGCCATCAGTGAGTCGATGGCCGGGGAGCTGTTTTTT
TRBJ2-2	TRBV18	TRBD1	few	CASSPAKTGGSTGELFF	TGTGCCAGCTCACCGGCGAAGACAGGGGGCAGCACCGGGGAGCTGTTTTTT
TRBJ2-1	TRBV12-3/TRBV12-4	TRBD2	.	CASSWPGLADSEQFF	TGTGCCAGCAGTTGGCCGGGACTAGCGGATTCTGAGCAGTTCTTC
TRBJ2-5	TRBV11-2	TRBD1	many	CASSSRTGEETQYF	TGTGCCAGCAGCTCCCGGACAGGGGAAGAGACCCAGTACTTC
TRBJ2-3	TRBV12-3/TRBV12-4	TRBD2	many	CASSYRTSSDTQYF	TGTGCCAGCAGTTACAGGACTAGCAGCGATACGCAGTATTTT
TRBJ2-2	TRBV10-3	TRBD1	few	CAISDRQGRVTGELFF	TGTGCCATCAGTGACCGACAGGGGCGAGTCACCGGGGAGCTGTTTTTT